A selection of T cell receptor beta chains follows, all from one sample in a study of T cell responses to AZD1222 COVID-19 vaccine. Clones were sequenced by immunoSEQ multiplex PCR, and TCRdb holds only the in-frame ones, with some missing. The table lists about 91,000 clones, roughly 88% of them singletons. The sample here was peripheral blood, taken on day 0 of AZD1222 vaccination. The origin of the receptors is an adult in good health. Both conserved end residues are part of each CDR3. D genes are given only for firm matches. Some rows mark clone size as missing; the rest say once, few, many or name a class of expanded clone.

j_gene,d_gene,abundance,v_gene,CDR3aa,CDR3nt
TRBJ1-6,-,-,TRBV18,CASSPGGYNSPLHF,TGTGCCAGCTCACCAGGGGGTTATAATTCACCCCTCCACTTT
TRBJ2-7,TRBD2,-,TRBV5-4,CASSPGLAGGPGNEQYF,TGTGCCAGCAGCCCGGGACTAGCGGGAGGGCCTGGGAACGAGCAGTACTTC
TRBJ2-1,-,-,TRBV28,CASSLGYGEQFF,TGTGCCAGCAGTTTAGGGTACGGTGAGCAGTTCTTC
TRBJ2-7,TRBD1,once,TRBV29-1,CSLKTGYEQYF,TGCAGCCTGAAGACAGGGTATGAGCAGTACTTC
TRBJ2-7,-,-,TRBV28,CASSPSWGASTYEQYF,TGTGCCAGCAGTCCCTCCTGGGGGGCCTCGACCTACGAGCAGTACTTC
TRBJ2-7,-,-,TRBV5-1,CASSDPPGQGDYEQYF,TGCGCCAGCAGCGACCCCCCGGGTCAGGGCGACTACGAGCAGTACTTC
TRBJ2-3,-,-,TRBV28,CASSVTGPGTDTQYF,TGTGCCAGCAGCGTAACAGGGCCCGGCACAGATACGCAGTATTTT
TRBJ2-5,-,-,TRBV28,CATGGDNQETQYF,TGTGCCACCGGAGGGGACAACCAAGAGACCCAGTACTTC
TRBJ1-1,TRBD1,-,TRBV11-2,CASSPRTGGTEAFF,TGTGCCAGCAGCCCGCGGACAGGGGGCACTGAAGCTTTCTTT
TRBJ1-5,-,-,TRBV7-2,CASSLASGPQGQPQHF,TGTGCCAGCAGCTTAGCGTCAGGGCCCCAAGGTCAGCCCCAGCATTTT
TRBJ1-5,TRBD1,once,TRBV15,CATSPRQGGQPQHF,TGTGCCACCAGCCCTCGACAGGGGGGACAGCCCCAGCATTTT
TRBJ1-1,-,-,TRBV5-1,CATQYSGNTEAFF,TGCGCCACCCAGTATTCGGGAAACACTGAAGCTTTCTTT
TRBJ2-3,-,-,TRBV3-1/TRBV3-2,CASSQRLGLLGDTQYF,TGTGCCAGCAGCCAGCGGCTCGGCCTTTTAGGAGATACGCAGTATTTT
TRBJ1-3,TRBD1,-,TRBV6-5,CASSYSGQGYGNTIYF,TGTGCCAGCAGTTACTCGGGACAGGGTTATGGAAACACCATATATTTT
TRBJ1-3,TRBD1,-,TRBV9,CASSVQDRSSGNTIYF,TGTGCCAGCAGCGTCCAGGACAGGTCGAGTGGAAACACCATATATTTT
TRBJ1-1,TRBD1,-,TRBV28,CASIRDRSRAFF,TGTGCCTCCATCCGGGACAGATCAAGAGCTTTCTTT
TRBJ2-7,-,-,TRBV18,CASSPDSYEQYF,TGTGCCAGCTCACCTGATTCCTACGAGCAGTACTTC
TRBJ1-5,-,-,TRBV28,CAIDGTPYNQPQHF,TGTGCCATTGACGGGACTCCATACAATCAGCCCCAGCATTTT
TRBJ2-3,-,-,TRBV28,CASSFQDPGTDTQYF,TGTGCCAGCAGTTTTCAGGACCCAGGCACAGATACGCAGTATTTT
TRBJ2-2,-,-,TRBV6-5,CASKRTNTGELFF,TGTGCCAGCAAGAGGACGAACACCGGGGAGCTGTTTTTT
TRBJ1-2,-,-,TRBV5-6,CASSSQAVGYTF,TGTGCCAGCAGCTCCCAGGCAGTTGGCTACACCTTC
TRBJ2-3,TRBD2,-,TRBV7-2,CASSLEAGTSGIF,TGTGCCAGCAGCTTAGAGGCCGGGACTAGCGGGATATTT
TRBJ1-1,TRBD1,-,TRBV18,CASSPLVTGGNTEAFF,TGTGCCAGCTCACCACTTGTCACAGGGGGGAACACTGAAGCTTTCTTT
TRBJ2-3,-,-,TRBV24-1,CATSDAGRDDTQYF,TGTGCCACCAGTGATGCCGGACGTGATGATACGCAGTATTTT
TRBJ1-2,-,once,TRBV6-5,CASSSSGDGYTF,TGTGCCAGCAGTTCCTCTGGGGATGGCTACACCTTC
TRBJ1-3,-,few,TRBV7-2,CASSLVPGNTIYF,TGTGCCAGCAGCTTAGTCCCTGGAAACACCATATATTTT
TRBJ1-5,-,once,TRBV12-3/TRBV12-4,CASSLVGQPQHF,TGTGCCAGCAGTTTGGTTGGTCAGCCCCAGCATTTT
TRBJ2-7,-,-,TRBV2,CASSADLDSYEQYF,TGTGCCAGCAGTGCGGATTTAGACTCCTACGAGCAGTACTTC
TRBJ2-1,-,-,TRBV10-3,CAISDRGSSYNEQFF,TGTGCCATCAGTGATCGGGGGAGCTCCTACAATGAGCAGTTCTTC
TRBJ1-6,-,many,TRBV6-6,CASSRGAPDNSPLHF,TGTGCCAGCAGCCGAGGTGCGCCAGATAATTCACCCCTCCACTTT
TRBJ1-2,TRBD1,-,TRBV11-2,CASSSTGPNYGYTF,TGTGCCAGCAGCTCGACAGGGCCCAACTATGGCTACACCTTC
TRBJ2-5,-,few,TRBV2,CASSVQKETQYF,TGTGCCAGCAGTGTGCAGAAAGAGACCCAGTACTTC
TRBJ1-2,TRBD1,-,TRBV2,CASSEAGQGMGGYTF,TGTGCCAGCAGTGAAGCTGGACAGGGAATGGGTGGCTACACCTTC